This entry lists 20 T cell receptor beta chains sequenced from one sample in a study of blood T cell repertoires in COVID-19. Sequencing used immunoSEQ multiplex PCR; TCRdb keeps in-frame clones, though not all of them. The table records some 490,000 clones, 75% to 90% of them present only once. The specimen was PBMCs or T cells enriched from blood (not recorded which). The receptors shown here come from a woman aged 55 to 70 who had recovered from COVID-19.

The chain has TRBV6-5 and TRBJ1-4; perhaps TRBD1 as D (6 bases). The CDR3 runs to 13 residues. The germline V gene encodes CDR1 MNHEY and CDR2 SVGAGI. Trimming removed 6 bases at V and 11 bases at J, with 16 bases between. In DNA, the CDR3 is TGTGCCAGCAGGTTCTACAGGGAGGGGAAACTGTTTTTT. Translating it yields CASRFYREGKLFF.

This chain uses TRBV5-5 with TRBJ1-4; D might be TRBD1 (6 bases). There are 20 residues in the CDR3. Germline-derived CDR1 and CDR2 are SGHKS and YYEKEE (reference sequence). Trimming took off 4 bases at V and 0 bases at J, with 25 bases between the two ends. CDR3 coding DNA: TGTGCCAGCAGCCTGGCTATACTGGGACAAGTTTATCCAACTAATGAAAAACTGTTTTTT. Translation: CASSLAILGQVYPTNEKLFF.

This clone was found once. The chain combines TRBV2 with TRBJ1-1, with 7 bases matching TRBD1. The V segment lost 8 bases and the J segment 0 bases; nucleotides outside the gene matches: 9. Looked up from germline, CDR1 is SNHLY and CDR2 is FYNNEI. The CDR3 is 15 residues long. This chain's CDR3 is CASGKQGPLNTEAFF. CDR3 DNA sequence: TGTGCCAGCGGTAAACAGGGGCCGTTGAACACTGAAGCTTTCTTT. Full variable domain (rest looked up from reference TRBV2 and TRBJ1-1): EPEVTQTPSHQVTQMGQEVILRCVPISNHLYFYWYRQILGQKVEFLVSFYNNEISEKSEIFDDQFSVERPDGSNFTLKIRSTKLEDSAMYFCASGKQGPLNTEAFFGQGTRLTVV.

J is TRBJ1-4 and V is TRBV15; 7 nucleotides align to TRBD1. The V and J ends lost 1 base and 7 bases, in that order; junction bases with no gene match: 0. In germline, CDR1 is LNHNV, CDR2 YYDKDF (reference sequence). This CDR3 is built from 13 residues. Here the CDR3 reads CATSRGQGEKLFF. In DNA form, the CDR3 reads TGTGCCACCAGCAGAGGACAGGGTGAAAAACTGTTTTTT.

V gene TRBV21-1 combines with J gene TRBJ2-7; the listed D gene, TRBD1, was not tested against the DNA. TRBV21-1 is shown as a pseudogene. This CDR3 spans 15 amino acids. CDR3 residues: CASSPGQGTYYEQYV. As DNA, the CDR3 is TGTGCCAGCAGTCCGGGACAGGGAACATATTACGAGCAGTACGTC.

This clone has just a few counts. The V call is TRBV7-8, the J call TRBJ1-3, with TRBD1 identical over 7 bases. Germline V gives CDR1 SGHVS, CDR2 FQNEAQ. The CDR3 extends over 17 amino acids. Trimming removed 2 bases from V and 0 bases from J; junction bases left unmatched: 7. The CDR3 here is CASSLLWDSRSGNTIYF. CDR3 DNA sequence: TGTGCCAGCAGCTTACTCTGGGACAGTCGCTCTGGAAACACCATATATTTT.

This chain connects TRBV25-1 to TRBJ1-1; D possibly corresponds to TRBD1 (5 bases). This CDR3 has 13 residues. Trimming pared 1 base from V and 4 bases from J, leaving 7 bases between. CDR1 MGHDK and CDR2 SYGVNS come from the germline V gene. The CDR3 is CASSEWGGTEAFF. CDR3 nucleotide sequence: TGTGCCAGCAGTGAATGGGGCGGCACTGAAGCTTTCTTT.

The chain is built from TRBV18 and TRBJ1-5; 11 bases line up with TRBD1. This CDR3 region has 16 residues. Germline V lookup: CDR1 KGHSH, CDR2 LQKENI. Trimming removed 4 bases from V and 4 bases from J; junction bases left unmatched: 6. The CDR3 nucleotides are TGTGCCAGCTCACGGGACAGGGGGGTTCGAAATCAGCCCCAGCATTTT. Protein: CASSRDRGVRNQPQHF.

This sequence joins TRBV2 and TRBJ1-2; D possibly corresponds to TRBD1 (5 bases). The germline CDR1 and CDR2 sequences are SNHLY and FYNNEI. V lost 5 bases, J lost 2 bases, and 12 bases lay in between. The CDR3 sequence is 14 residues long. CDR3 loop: CASSPGPINYGYTF. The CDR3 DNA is TGTGCCAGCAGTCCAGGGCCCATAAACTATGGCTACACCTTC.

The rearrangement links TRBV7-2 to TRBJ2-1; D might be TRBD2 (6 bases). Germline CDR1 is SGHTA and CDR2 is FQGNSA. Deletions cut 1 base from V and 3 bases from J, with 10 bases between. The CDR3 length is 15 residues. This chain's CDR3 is CASSLEPGVYNEQFF. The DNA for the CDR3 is TGTGCCAGCAGCTTAGAGCCGGGGGTCTACAATGAGCAGTTCTTC.

In DNA, the CDR3 is TGTGCCAGCTCACCAAGGGGGCTGGCGAACACTGAAGCTTTCTTT. Amino acids: CASSPRGLANTEAFF. This chain connects TRBV18 to TRBJ1-1, with 7 bases that match TRBD1. The junction had 4 bases not matched to a gene; V was cut back by 2 bases and J by 1 base. The CDR3 has 15 amino acids. CDR1 is KGHSH, CDR2 LQKENI, per germline.

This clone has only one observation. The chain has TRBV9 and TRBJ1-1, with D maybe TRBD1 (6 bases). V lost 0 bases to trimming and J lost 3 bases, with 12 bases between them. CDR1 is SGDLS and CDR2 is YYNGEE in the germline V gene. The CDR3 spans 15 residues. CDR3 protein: CASSVGQVGYTEAFF. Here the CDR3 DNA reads TGTGCCAGCAGCGTAGGACAGGTGGGCTACACTGAAGCTTTCTTT.

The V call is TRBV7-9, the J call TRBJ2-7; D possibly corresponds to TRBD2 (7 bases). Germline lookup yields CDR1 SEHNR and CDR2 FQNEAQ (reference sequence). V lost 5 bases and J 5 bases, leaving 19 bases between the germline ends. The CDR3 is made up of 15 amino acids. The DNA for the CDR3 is TGTGCCAGCAGCGTTAGGGGGGGCCCGGGGGACGAGCAGTACTTC. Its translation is CASSVRGGPGDEQYF.

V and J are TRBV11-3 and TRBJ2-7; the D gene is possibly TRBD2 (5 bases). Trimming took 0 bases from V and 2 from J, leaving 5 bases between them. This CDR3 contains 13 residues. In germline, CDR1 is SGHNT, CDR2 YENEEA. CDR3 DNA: TGTGCCAGCAGCTTAGAAGCGGCCTACGAGCAGTACTTC. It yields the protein CASSLEAAYEQYF.

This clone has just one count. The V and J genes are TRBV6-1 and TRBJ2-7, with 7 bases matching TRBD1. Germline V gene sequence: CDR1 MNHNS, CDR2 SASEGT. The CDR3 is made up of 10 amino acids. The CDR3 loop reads CASSEGGEYV. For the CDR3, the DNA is TGTGCCAGCAGCGAAGGGGGCGAGTACGTC.

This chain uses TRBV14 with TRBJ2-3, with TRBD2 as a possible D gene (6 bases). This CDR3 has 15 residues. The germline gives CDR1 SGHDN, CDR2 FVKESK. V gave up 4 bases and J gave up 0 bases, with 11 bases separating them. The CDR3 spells CASSPGDQSTDTQYF. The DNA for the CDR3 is TGTGCCAGCAGCCCGGGGGACCAGAGCACAGATACGCAGTATTTT.

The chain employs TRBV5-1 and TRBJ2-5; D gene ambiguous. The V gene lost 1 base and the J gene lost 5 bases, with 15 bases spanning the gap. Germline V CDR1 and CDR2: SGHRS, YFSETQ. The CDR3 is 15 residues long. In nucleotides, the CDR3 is TGCGCCAGCAGCTTGTTTCAACCGCGCGGCGAGACCCAGTACTTC. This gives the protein CASSLFQPRGETQYF.

The CDR3, as DNA: TGTGCCAGCTCACCTCTTATCTCTGGGGCCAACGTCCTGACTTTC. Its translation is CASSPLISGANVLTF. The chain combines TRBV18 with TRBJ2-6; D gene uncertain. Deletions cut 3 bases from V and 0 bases from J, with 6 bases between. Looked up from germline, CDR1 is KGHSH and CDR2 is LQKENI. The CDR3 extends over 15 amino acids. The variable domain in full, with the rest retrieved from reference TRBV18 and TRBJ2-6, is NAGVMQNPRHLVRRRGQEARLRCSPMKGHSHVYWYRQLPEEGLKFMVYLQKENIIDESGMPKERFSAEFPKEGPSILRIQQVVRGDSAAYFCASSPLISGANVLTFGAGSRLTVL.

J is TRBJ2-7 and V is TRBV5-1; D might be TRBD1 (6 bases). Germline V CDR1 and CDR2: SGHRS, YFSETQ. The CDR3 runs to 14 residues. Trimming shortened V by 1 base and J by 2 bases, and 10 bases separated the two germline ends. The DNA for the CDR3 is TGCGCCAGCAGCTTGCAAGGGGGACCCTACGAGCAGTACTTC. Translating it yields CASSLQGGPYEQYF.

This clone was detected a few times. CDR3 residues: CASRPLGEPGNTIYF. The CDR3 region has the DNA TGTGCCAGTAGACCGCTCGGGGAGCCTGGAAACACCATATATTTT. The chain uses TRBV19 and TRBJ1-3; D call uncertain. V lost 6 bases to trimming and J lost 2 bases, with 14 bases between them. This CDR3 is 15 amino acids long. Germline values: CDR1 LNHDA, CDR2 SQIVND (reference sequence).